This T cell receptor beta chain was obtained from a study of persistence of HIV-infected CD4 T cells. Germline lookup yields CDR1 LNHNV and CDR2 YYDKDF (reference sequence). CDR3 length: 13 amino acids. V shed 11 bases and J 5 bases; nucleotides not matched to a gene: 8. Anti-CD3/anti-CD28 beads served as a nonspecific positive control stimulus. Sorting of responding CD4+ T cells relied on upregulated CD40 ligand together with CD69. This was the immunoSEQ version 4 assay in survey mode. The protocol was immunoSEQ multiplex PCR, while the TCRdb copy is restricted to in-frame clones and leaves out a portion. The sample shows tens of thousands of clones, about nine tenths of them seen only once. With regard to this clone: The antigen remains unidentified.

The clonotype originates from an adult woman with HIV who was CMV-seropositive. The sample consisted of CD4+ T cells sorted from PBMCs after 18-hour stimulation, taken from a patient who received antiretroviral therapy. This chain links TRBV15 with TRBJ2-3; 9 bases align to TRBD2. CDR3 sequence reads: CASTAGGKDTQYF. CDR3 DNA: TGTGCCTCAACAGCGGGGGGAAAAGATACGCAGTATTTT.